Included here is one T cell receptor (beta chain) sequence, with context. Its antigen is not known. These data originate in a study of cytomegalovirus exposure and HLA in healthy donors. Study-level results: TCR sequences were mostly rare, though some public TCRs occurred in many donors. Cytomegalovirus association was listed for 164 TCR beta chains. Published work reported that the classifier diagnosed cytomegalovirus status with high specificity and sensitivity.

TCRdb's table, derived via immunoSEQ multiplex PCR, lists solely in-frame clones and lacks some. The sample comprises some 150,000 clones, roughly nine tenths of which are singletons, and over 9% rests with the top ten. Trimming removed 5 bases at V and 4 bases at J, with 17 bases between. CDR3 length: 15 amino acids. Per germline, CDR1 PRHDT and CDR2 FYEKMQ (reference sequence). The sequence derives from a woman aged 18-29 years in good health and CMV-seropositive. This sequence joins TRBV13 and TRBJ1-1; maybe TRBD1 (6 bases). The material sequenced was PBMCs. The CDR3 is CASSTQQGRGTEAFF. The CDR3 nucleotides are TGTGCCAGCAGCACCCAACAGGGTCGGGGCACTGAAGCTTTCTTT.